The sequence of this TCR beta chain was determined in a study of control samples from healthy donors and cancer patients. The protocol was immunoSEQ multiplex PCR, while the TCRdb copy is restricted to in-frame clones and leaves out a portion. Among about 130,000 clones, around 96% were seen once, and the ten largest hold 3.6%. The sequence was collected from a man younger than 40 in good health. Sequencing was done on a sample of blood.

The CDR3 is CASSLGPGQGAYGYTF. DNA of the CDR3: TGTGCCAGCAGCTTGGGACCGGGACAGGGCGCCTATGGCTACACCTTC. The chain combines TRBV5-5 with TRBJ1-2, with TRBD1 identical over 9 bases. The CDR3 has 16 residues. Germline V gene sequence: CDR1 SGHKS, CDR2 YYEKEE (reference sequence). The J segment lost 4 bases and the V segment lost 0 bases, leaving 7 bases of the junction unmatched.